A single sample gave rise to the 20 T cell receptor beta chains below, sequenced in a study of identifying expanded T cells in peripheral blood. Here immunoSEQ multiplex PCR was the method, and the copy in TCRdb shows in-frame clones only, minus some. Here the sample spans some 80,000 clones, roughly 89% being singletons. Sequences were obtained from blood. These receptors came from a person aged 18-70 years in good health.

The chain couples TRBV2 to TRBJ1-1; TRBD1 is a possible D gene (5 bases). This CDR3 region has 13 residues. Germline V gene data show CDR1 as SNHLY and CDR2 as FYNNEI. V lost 7 bases and J lost 1, with 10 bases in between. Written as DNA, the CDR3 is TGTGCCAGCAAAAGGGACCAGAACACTGAAGCTTTCTTT. Translation: CASKRDQNTEAFF.

This chain connects TRBV29-1 to TRBJ1-1, with TRBD1 as a possible D gene (5 bases). Trimming pared 7 bases from V and 3 bases from J, leaving 9 bases between. From germline, CDR1 is SQVTM and CDR2 ANQGSEA. There are 11 residues in the CDR3. CDR3 sequence reads: CSGGGYTEAFF. The CDR3, as DNA: TGCAGCGGTGGGGGTTACACTGAAGCTTTCTTT.

In its sample, this clone was seen a few times. The chain carries TRBV2 and TRBJ1-5; 9 bases are a match to TRBD1. Germline V gene sequence: CDR1 SNHLY, CDR2 FYNNEI. V trimming: 7 bases; J trimming: 5 bases; junction bases outside the gene matches: 6. The CDR3 is made up of 14 amino acids. CDR3 nucleotide sequence: TGTGCCAGCAAGCCCGGGACAGGGTATCAGCCCCAGCATTTT. This translates into CASKPGTGYQPQHF.

This clone was seen more than once but under ten times. The chain recombines TRBV13 with TRBJ1-1, with D possibly matching TRBD1 (5 bases). The CDR3 runs to 16 residues. The V gene lost 5 bases and the J gene lost 3 bases, with 19 bases spanning the gap. Germline lookup yields CDR1 PRHDT and CDR2 FYEKMQ (reference sequence). In nucleotides, the CDR3 is TGTGCCAGCAGCCCCTCGCGGGGCACCGGGGACACTGAAGCTTTCTTT. It translates to CASSPSRGTGDTEAFF.

The rearrangement links TRBV6-5 to TRBJ1-3; D is uncertain. The ends were cut back, 0 bases at V and 4 bases at J, with 7 bases in the middle. Looked up from germline, CDR1 is MNHEY and CDR2 is SVGAGI. This CDR3 is 14 amino acids long. The CDR3, as DNA: TGTGCCAGCAGTTACTCGTTTAACGGAAACACCATATATTTT. Translated, it gives CASSYSFNGNTIYF.

This sequence joins TRBV2 and TRBJ1-3; D is ambiguous. There are 16 residues in the CDR3. Between the trimmed V and J ends, which lost 6 bases and 0 bases, there was a span of 15 bases. In germline, CDR1 is SNHLY, CDR2 FYNNEI. CDR3 residues: CASSYFQDSSGNTIYF. In nucleotides, the CDR3 is TGTGCCAGCAGCTATTTCCAGGATTCCTCTGGAAACACCATATATTTT.

CDR3 in amino acids: CASSGVRRATEAFF. DNA for the CDR3: TGTGCCAGCAGTGGTGTTCGGAGGGCTACTGAAGCTTTCTTT. The V call is TRBV2, the J call TRBJ1-1; D remains ambiguous. CDR3 size: 14 residues. Per germline, CDR1 SNHLY and CDR2 FYNNEI. The V end lost 4 bases, the J end lost 5 bases, and 14 bases lay between the germline ends.

A single count supports this clone. V usage is TRBV6-6 and J usage is TRBJ1-5, with 10 bases lining up with TRBD1. With 6 bases clipped from V and 2 bases from J, the junction kept 4 bases outside the gene matches. Germline lookup yields CDR1 MNHNY and CDR2 SVGAGI (reference sequence). The CDR3 spans 15 residues. The CDR3 region is CASSSGTGGNQPQHF. CDR3 nucleotides: TGTGCCAGCAGCTCCGGGACAGGGGGCAATCAGCCCCAGCATTTT.

This clone was detected only once. V and J are TRBV7-9 and TRBJ2-1, with 10 nucleotides matching TRBD1. Germline-derived CDR1 and CDR2 are SEHNR and FQNEAQ (reference sequence). This CDR3 region has 15 residues. V shed 7 bases, J shed 6 bases, and the junction held 9 bases outside the gene matches. CDR3: CASNVGGTGVNEQFF. As DNA, the CDR3 is TGTGCCAGCAACGTAGGGGGGACAGGGGTCAATGAGCAGTTCTTC.

The chain joins TRBV9 to TRBJ2-5; either TRBD1 or TRBD2 may supply D (6 bases each). The germline V gene encodes CDR1 SGDLS and CDR2 YYNGEE. V lost 4 bases, J lost 5 bases, and 15 bases lay in between. This CDR3 region has 14 residues. Here the CDR3 DNA reads TGTGCCAGCAGCCGCCGACAAGGGGGGGAGACCCAGTACTTC. It codes for CASSRRQGGETQYF. Using reference TRBV9 and TRBJ2-5 for the parts outside the CDR3, the full variable domain is DSGVTQTPKHLITATGQRVTLRCSPRSGDLSVYWYQQSLDQGLQFLIQYYNGEERAKGNILERFSAQQFPDLHSELNLSSLELGDSALYFCASSRRQGGETQYFGPGTRLLVL.

V usage is TRBV29-1 and J usage is TRBJ2-5; possible D gene TRBD2, 5 bases. Trimming removed 4 bases at V and 2 bases at J, with 11 bases between. Germline V gene data show CDR1 as SQVTM and CDR2 as ANQGSEA. The CDR3 totals 13 residues. CDR3 DNA sequence: TGCAGCGTTGGAGGGCAGATTCAAGAGACCCAGTACTTC. This translates into CSVGGQIQETQYF.

V and J are TRBV6-4 and TRBJ1-5, with D hard to call. Deletions cut 2 bases from V and 0 bases from J, with 11 bases between. The CDR3 totals 16 residues. Germline values: CDR1 MRHNA, CDR2 SNTAGT. For the CDR3, the DNA is TGTGCCAGCAGTGACAGGGCGGGAGATAGCAATCAGCCCCAGCATTTT. The encoded protein is CASSDRAGDSNQPQHF.

This chain connects TRBV19 to TRBJ1-5; TRBD1 matches 9 bases. Germline-derived CDR1 and CDR2 are LNHDA and SQIVND (reference sequence). This CDR3 region has 16 residues. Trimming at V came to 9 bases and at J to 3 bases, leaving 12 bases not matched to a gene. The CDR3 reads CASRPSGQGFNQPQHF. The CDR3 DNA follows: TGTGCCAGCAGACCCTCGGGACAGGGCTTCAATCAGCCCCAGCATTTT.

The chain combines TRBV18 with TRBJ1-2; D is uncertain. The ends were cut back, 6 bases at V and 4 bases at J, with 27 bases in the middle. This CDR3 contains 18 residues. Germline CDR1 reads KGHSH; CDR2 reads LQKENI. The CDR3 DNA reads as TGTGCCAGCTCCTCCCAGAGCGGGGTCTCCCCCGGGCCCTATGGCTACACCTTC. Translation gives CASSSQSGVSPGPYGYTF.

V gene TRBV29-1 combines with J gene TRBJ1-1; unclear D gene. CDR1 is SQVTM and CDR2 is ANQGSEA in the germline V gene. With 6 bases removed from V and 3 bases from J, the gap between germline ends came to 14 bases. CDR3 length: 13 residues. The DNA for the CDR3 is TGCAGCGTCCTTGTGACGCAGCACACTGAAGCTTTCTTT. This codes for CSVLVTQHTEAFF.

V and J are TRBV2 and TRBJ1-6; the match to TRBD1 covers 8 bases. Germline V gene lookup returns CDR1 SNHLY and CDR2 FYNNEI. V lost 3 bases, J lost 12 bases, and 7 bases stayed unmatched. This CDR3 is built from 14 residues. CDR3 loop: CASSETGARVPLHF. CDR3 nucleotide sequence: TGTGCCAGCAGTGAGACAGGGGCGAGGGTACCCCTCCACTTT.

The chain carries TRBV6-5 and TRBJ2-7; 7 bases fit TRBD2. The germline V gene has CDR1 MNHEY and CDR2 SVGAGI. After removal of 2 bases from V and 3 bases from J, the junction contained 7 bases not matched to a gene. The CDR3 extends over 15 amino acids. The CDR3 DNA reads as TGTGCCAGCAGTTACCTTGGGGGAGGGGACTACGAGCAGTACTTC. Protein product: CASSYLGGGDYEQYF.

The chain uses TRBV1 and TRBJ2-2; TRBD2 is the table's D call, not checked against the DNA. TRBV1 is listed as a pseudogene. This CDR3 is built from 13 residues. The CDR3 DNA follows: TGCACCCCCGGGGGGGTGAACACCGGGGAGCTGTTTTTT. Residues: CTPGGVNTGELFF.

This clone was seen a handful of times. The chain links TRBV7-8 to TRBJ2-7, with D possibly being TRBD2 (6 bases). The germline V and J ends were trimmed by 8 bases and 3 bases, with 14 bases remaining between them. Germline V CDR1 and CDR2: SGHVS, FQNEAQ. The CDR3 runs to 13 residues. The CDR3 sequence: CASLLGRGYEQYF. The CDR3 DNA sequence: TGTGCCAGCCTATTGGGGCGGGGCTACGAGCAGTACTTC.

The chain employs TRBV29-1 and TRBJ1-2; 8 nucleotides match TRBD1. The CDR3 loop spans 16 amino acids. Germline V lookup: CDR1 SQVTM, CDR2 ANQGSEA. V dropped 7 bases and J dropped 4; count of bases not matched to a gene: 17. CDR3 sequence (DNA): TGCAGCGCCGATGGGCAGGGGGCTGTTTTCGGCTATGGCTACACCTTC. Protein product: CSADGQGAVFGYGYTF.